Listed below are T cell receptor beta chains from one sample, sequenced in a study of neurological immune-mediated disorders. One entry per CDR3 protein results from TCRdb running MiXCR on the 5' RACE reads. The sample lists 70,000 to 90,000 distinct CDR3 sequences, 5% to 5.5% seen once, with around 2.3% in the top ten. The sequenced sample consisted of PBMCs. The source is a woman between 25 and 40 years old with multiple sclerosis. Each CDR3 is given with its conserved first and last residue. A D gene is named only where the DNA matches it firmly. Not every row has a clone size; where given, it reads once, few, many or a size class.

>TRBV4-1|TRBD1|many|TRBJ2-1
TGCGCCAGCAGCCCTCCCGGATGGGACAGGGATCCCCCGGCGTTCTTC
CASSPPGWDRDPPAFF
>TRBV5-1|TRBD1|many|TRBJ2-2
TGCGCCAGCAGCTTAATGGACAGGGCCTCCGCGAACACCGGGGAGCTGTTTTTT
CASSLMDRASANTGELFF
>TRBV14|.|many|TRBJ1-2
TGTGCCAGCAGCCAGGGAGGGTTGAGGTATGGCTACACCTTC
CASSQGGLRYGYTF
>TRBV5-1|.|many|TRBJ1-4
TGCGCCAGCAGCTTAACTAACGGGGTCGGGGAAAAACTGTTTTTT
CASSLTNGVGEKLFF
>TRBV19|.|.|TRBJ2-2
TGTGCCAGTAGTTTCCGCCGGCTATCAAAAACCGGGGAGCTGTTTTTT
CASSFRRLSKTGELFF
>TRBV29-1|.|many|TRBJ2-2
TGCAGCGCCCTCAGGGGGGGGGTCGGGGAGCTGTTTTTT
CSALRGGVGELFF
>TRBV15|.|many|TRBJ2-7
TGTGCCACCAGCGAGACCGGGGCCCGAAGCGACGAGCAGTACTTC
CATSETGARSDEQYF
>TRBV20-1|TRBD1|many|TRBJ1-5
TGCAGTGCTTCGACAGGGGAGGTGTATCAGCCCCAGCATTTT
CSASTGEVYQPQHF
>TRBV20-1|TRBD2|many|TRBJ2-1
TGCAGTGCTGAAACCTCCGGGACTAGCGGTTACAATGAGCAGTTCTTC
CSAETSGTSGYNEQFF
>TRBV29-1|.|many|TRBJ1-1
TGCAGCGTCGATGAGAGGAACACTGAAGCTTTCTTT
CSVDERNTEAFF
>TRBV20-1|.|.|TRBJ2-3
TGCAGTGCTAGACATTGGACAGATGTCCAAAGCACAGATACGCAGTATTTT
CSARHWTDVQSTDTQYF
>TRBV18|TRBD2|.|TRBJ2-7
TGTGCCAGCTCACCCCCTAGCGGAAGCTCCTACGAGCAGTACTTC
CASSPPSGSSYEQYF
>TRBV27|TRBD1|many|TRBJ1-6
TGTGCCAGCGGGGGACAGGGGCTCGGTAATTCACCCCTCCACTTT
CASGGQGLGNSPLHF
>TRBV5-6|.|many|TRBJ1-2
TGTGCCAGCAGCTTGGTGGGACGGAACTATGGCTACACCTTC
CASSLVGRNYGYTF
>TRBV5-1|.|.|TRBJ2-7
TGCGCCAGCAGCTTGGCGGGAAGGCCTCGCAACTACGAGCAGTACTTC
CASSLAGRPRNYEQYF
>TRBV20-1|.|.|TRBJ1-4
TGCAGTGCTGGGCGGGGGGGTCAGGAAAAACTGTTTTTT
CSAGRGGQEKLFF
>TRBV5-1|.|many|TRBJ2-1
TGCGCCAGCAGCCCGTCCACCCGGAACCTCAATGAGCAGTTCTTC
CASSPSTRNLNEQFF
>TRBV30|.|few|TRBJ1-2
TGTGCCTGGAGTGTGTCCGAGGGTAGCTACACCTTC
CAWSVSEGSYTF